The T cell receptor (beta chain) under discussion was sequenced for a study of tumor-infiltrating lymphocytes in primary liver carcinoma. About the research overall: Samples returned roughly 3.5 to 7.13 million productive TCRbeta reads each. Read depth did not differ significantly between tissue types. Study results and caveats: Tumor-adjacent and tumor-blood pairs displayed less overlap than did pairs of tumor regions.

Production of TCR beta cDNA used about 500 ng total RNA together with a constant-region primer. Slightly modified ARM-PCR served as the procedure for the TCR beta libraries. These libraries came from three rounds of nested multiplex PCR. TCRdb used MiXCR to reprocess the multiplex PCR reads, holding one entry per CDR3 protein. The sample consists of 52,000 or so distinct CDR3 sequences, over 65% of them appearing once. For this clonotype: Its matching antigen is unknown.

Bulk tissue was left unsorted, and RNA and DNA were co-extracted from about 21-30 mg of it. Resection treated the patients' primary liver carcinoma. The TCR was taken from a man aged 35 to 55 with primary liver carcinoma and hepatitis B virus infection. The sample consisted of liver tumor tissue from sampling region 5. Indicated subset: tumor region T5, tumor centre.

The CDR3 DNA reads as TGCGCCGGCACAGCGGAATTCAATCAGCCCCAGCATTTT. Its protein is CAGTAEFNQPQHF. The chain links TRBV10-2 to TRBJ1-5; D gene uncertain. Per germline, CDR1 WSHSY and CDR2 SAAADI. V shed 11 bases and J shed 3 bases, with 14 bases lying between them. This CDR3 is 13 amino acids long.